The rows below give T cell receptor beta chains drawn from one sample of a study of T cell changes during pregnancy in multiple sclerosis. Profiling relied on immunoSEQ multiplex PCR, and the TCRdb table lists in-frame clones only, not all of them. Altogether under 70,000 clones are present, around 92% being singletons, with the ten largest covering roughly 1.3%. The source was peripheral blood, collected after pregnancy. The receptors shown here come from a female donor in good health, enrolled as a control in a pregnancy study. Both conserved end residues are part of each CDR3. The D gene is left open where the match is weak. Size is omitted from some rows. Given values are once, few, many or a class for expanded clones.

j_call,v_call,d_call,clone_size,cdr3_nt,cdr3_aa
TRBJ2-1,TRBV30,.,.,TGTGCCTGCCCCAGGGGGCGGGGGCTCCCGGATGAGCAGTTCTTC,CACPRGRGLPDEQFF
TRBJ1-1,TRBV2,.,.,TGTGCCAGCAGCAGACAGGAAAACACTGAAGCTTTCTTT,CASSRQENTEAFF
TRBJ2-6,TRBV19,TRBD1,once,TGTGCCAGTAGTATTGAGGGGACAGCCGTCTCTGGGGCCAACGTCCTGACTTTC,CASSIEGTAVSGANVLTF
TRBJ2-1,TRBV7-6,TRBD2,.,TGTGCCAGCAGCTTAGCAAGCGGGGGGGAGGCCTACAATGAGCAGTTCTTC,CASSLASGGEAYNEQFF
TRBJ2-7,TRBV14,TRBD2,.,TGTGCCAGCAGCACGCCACTAGCGACGGAACAATACGAGCAGTACTTC,CASSTPLATEQYEQYF
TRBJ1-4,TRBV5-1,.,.,TGCGCCAGCAGCGCAAGCAGGGGTTCAAACGAAAAACTGTTTTTT,CASSASRGSNEKLFF
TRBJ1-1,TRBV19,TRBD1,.,TGTGCCAGTAGTATCCCCCCGACAGGGGCGAACACTGAAGCTTTCTTT,CASSIPPTGANTEAFF
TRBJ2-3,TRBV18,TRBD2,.,TGTGCCAGCTCACCACCGGGACTAGCGGGGGGCAGCAGAGATACGCAGTATTTT,CASSPPGLAGGSRDTQYF
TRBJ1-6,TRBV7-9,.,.,TGTGCCAGCAGCCCTCGGGCCTCTGGAGGGCCCCTCCACTTT,CASSPRASGGPLHF
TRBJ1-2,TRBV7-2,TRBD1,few,TGTGCCAGCAGCTTAGTGGGACAGTCTAGCTACACCTTC,CASSLVGQSSYTF
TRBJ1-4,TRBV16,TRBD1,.,TGTGCCAGCAGCCAAGGGGACAGTGCAACTAATGAAAAACTGTTTTTT,CASSQGDSATNEKLFF
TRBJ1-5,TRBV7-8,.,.,TGTGCCAGCAGCTTATTTGCGAATCAGCCCCAGCATTTT,CASSLFANQPQHF
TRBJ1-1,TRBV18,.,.,TGTGCCAGCTCACTTCGGACAGAAATGACATCTGAAGCTTTCTTT,CASSLRTEMTSEAFF
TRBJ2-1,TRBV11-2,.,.,TGTGCCAGCAGCTTCTCCGGCAATGAGCAGTTCTTC,CASSFSGNEQFF
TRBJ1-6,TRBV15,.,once,TGTGCCACCAGCAGAGCAAATAATTCACCCCTCCACTTT,CATSRANNSPLHF
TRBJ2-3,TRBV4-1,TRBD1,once,TGCGCCAGCAGGCCGATAGGGACAGGGGAGGGAGATACGCAGTATTTT,CASRPIGTGEGDTQYF
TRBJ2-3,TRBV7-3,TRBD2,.,TGTGCCAGCAGTATCGGGGGGAGCACAGATACGCAGTATTTT,CASSIGGSTDTQYF
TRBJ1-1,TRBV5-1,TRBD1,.,TGCGCCAGCAGCTTGGCACAGGGGGCGAGTTTGGGTCCTGAAGCTTTCTTT,CASSLAQGASLGPEAFF
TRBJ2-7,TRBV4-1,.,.,TGCGCCAGCAGCCAAGACACTTCAGGATTCCTCTCCTACGAGCAGTACTTC,CASSQDTSGFLSYEQYF
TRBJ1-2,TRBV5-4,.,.,TGTGCCAGCACCGGGACACTTAACTATGGCTACACCTTC,CASTGTLNYGYTF
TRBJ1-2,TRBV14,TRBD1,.,TGTGCCAGCAGCCAATTGACAGGGGAGGCGGGTGGCTACACCTTC,CASSQLTGEAGGYTF
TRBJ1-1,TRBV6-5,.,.,TGTGCCAGCAGTTACTCGCCAGGGGATGTCACTGAAGCTTTCTTT,CASSYSPGDVTEAFF
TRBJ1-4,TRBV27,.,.,TGTGCCAGCAGTTTAAACAGAAACGAAAAACTGTTTTTT,CASSLNRNEKLFF
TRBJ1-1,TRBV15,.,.,TGTGCCACCAGCAGAGATTCGGGAAACACTGAAGCTTTCTTT,CATSRDSGNTEAFF
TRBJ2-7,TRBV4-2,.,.,TGTGCCAGCAGCCCCAGGGACTCCTACGAGCAGTACTTC,CASSPRDSYEQYF
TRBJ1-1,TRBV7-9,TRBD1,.,TGTGCCAGCCGTAGGGGACAGGATAGCATGAACACTGAAGCTTTCTTT,CASRRGQDSMNTEAFF
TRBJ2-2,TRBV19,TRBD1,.,TGTGCCAGTAGAAAGGACAGGGCGAACACCGGGGAGCTGTTTTTT,CASRKDRANTGELFF
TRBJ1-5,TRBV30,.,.,TGTGCCTGGAGTCTCGGGTGGCAGCCCCAGCATTTT,CAWSLGWQPQHF
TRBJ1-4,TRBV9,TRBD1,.,TGTGCCAGCAGCGTAGGGCAGGGGGCAAGTAGGGAAAAACTGTTTTTT,CASSVGQGASREKLFF
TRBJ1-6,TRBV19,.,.,TGTGCCAGTACCCAGGGAGGGTTTAATTCACCCCTCCACTTT,CASTQGGFNSPLHF
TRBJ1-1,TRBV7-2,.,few,TGTGCCAGCAGCCCCTCGGGGGGGGACGTCACTGAAGCTTTCTTT,CASSPSGGDVTEAFF
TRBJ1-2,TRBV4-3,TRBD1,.,TGCGCCAGCAGCCAAAATCAGGGGGATGGTGGCTATACCTTC,CASSQNQGDGGYTF
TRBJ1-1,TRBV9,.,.,TGTGCCAGCACCGAACTTGTCCTGAACACTGAAGCTTTCTTT,CASTELVLNTEAFF
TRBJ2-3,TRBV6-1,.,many,TGTGCCAGCAGTGAAACGGCAGGGGGCACAGATACGCAGTATTTT,CASSETAGGTDTQYF
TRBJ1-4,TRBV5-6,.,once,TGTGCCAGCAGCTTTTTCTTGGGGGGAGGGGCACTTGAAAAACTGTTTTTT,CASSFFLGGGALEKLFF
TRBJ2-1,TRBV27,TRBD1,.,TGTGCCAGCAGTCGACAGGGATCGTTTAATGAGCAGTTCTTC,CASSRQGSFNEQFF
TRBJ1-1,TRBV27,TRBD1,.,TGTGCCAGCAGTGATTGGACAGGGAAGAACACTGAAGCTTTCTTT,CASSDWTGKNTEAFF
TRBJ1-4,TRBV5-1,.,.,TGCGCCAGCAGACCTGGCAGCGGGTTTAAGGAAAAACTGTTTTTT,CASRPGSGFKEKLFF
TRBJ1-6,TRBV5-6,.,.,TGTGCCAGCAGCTTGGGACGGGTTACCCTCCACTTT,CASSLGRVTLHF
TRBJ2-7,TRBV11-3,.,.,TGTGCCAGCAGCTTATTAGCCTACGAGCAGTACTTC,CASSLLAYEQYF
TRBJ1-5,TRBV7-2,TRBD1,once,TGTGCCAGCAGCTTAGTTGGGACAGGCAATCAGCCCCAGCATTTT,CASSLVGTGNQPQHF
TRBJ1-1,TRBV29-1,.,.,TGCAGCGTTGAAGATCTAACAGGCCCGAACACTGAAGCTTTCTTT,CSVEDLTGPNTEAFF
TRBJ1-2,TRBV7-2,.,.,TGTGCCAGCAGCTTAGTGACAGGCTATCCCTCAGGCTATGGCTACACCTTC,CASSLVTGYPSGYGYTF
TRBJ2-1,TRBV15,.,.,TGTGCCACCAGCAGAGTAGCCCACAGGATCCCCTCTGAGCAGTTCTTC,CATSRVAHRIPSEQFF
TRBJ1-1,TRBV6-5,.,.,TGTGCCAGCAGTTACCTGGGGCAGTATACTAAACAAGCTTTCTTT,CASSYLGQYTKQAFF
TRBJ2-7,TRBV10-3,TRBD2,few,TGTGCCGCCAAGACTAGCCAACTAAACAAAACCTACGAGCAGTACTTC,CAAKTSQLNKTYEQYF
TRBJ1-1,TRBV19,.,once,TGTGCCAGTAGTATTATCAACATGAACACTGAAGCTTTCTTT,CASSIINMNTEAFF
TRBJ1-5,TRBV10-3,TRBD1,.,TGTGCCATCAGCCTAGACAGGGATAGTCAGCCCCAGCATTTT,CAISLDRDSQPQHF
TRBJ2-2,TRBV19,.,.,TGTGCCAGTAGTATAGGGCAGGGTTGGACCGGGGAGCTGTTTTTT,CASSIGQGWTGELFF
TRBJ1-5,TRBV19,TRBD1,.,TGTGCCAGTAGTCCCTCCCGGGACAGGGCCAATCAGCCCCAGCATTTT,CASSPSRDRANQPQHF
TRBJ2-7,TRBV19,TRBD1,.,TGTGCCAGTAGTATGAGGTGGCAGGGGGCGGTTTCCGAGCAGTACTTC,CASSMRWQGAVSEQYF